This T cell receptor (beta chain) was observed in a study of glioma-infiltrating T cells after dendritic cell vaccination. This sample's time point: after dendritic cell vaccination, including at tumor progression/relapse. Isocitrate dehydrogenase mutation was absent in all glioblastoma patients. The primer mix had 60 V beta and 13 J beta primers. Assay: immunoSEQ multiplex PCR; the TCRdb copy retains only in-frame clones and omits some. This table holds 100,000 or so clones, nearly 90% found once. This sample comprised blood, obtained after dendritic cell vaccination. This TCR derives from a human donor with glioblastoma.

In DNA, the CDR3 is TGCAGCGCCACAGCAGGGTACGGGGAGCTGTTTTTT. This codes for CSATAGYGELFF. The chain combines TRBV29-1 with TRBJ2-2, with D perhaps matching TRBD1 (5 bases). V was trimmed by 7 bases and J by 7 bases, leaving 13 bases between them. In germline, CDR1 is SQVTM, CDR2 ANQGSEA. This CDR3 contains 12 residues.